This is a list of T cell receptor beta chains from one sample in a study of blood T cell repertoires in COVID-19. Clones were read by immunoSEQ multiplex PCR, and TCRdb kept only the in-frame ones, dropping some. This table holds 85,000 to 100,000 clones, about four fifths found once. The sequenced material came from peripheral blood. The origin of the receptors is a human donor in a cohort sampled during active COVID-19. Both conserved end residues are part of each CDR3. A D gene is named only where the DNA matches it firmly. Where a row states a size, it is once, few, many or the class of an expanded clone; other rows omit it.

size: NA; J: TRBJ2-5; D: TRBD2; V: TRBV5-1; DNA: TGCGCCAGCAGCTTGGGGACTAGCGGCGAAGAGACCCAGTACTTC; CDR3: CASSLGTSGEETQYF
size: NA; J: TRBJ2-3; D: NA; V: TRBV28; DNA: TGTGCCAGCAGTTCGGGGAGCACAGATACGCAGTATTTT; CDR3: CASSSGSTDTQYF
size: NA; J: TRBJ2-2; D: NA; V: TRBV7-8; DNA: TGTGCCAGCAGCTTTCTCCGCCTAGCGAGGGTGGGGGGACACACCGGGGAGCTGTTTTTT; CDR3: CASSFLRLARVGGHTGELFF
size: few; J: TRBJ1-2; D: NA; V: TRBV23-1; DNA: TGCGCCAGCAGTCAATGTTGGGGGGTCAGCCCCTCGGATGGCTACACCTTC; CDR3: CASSQCWGVSPSDGYTF
size: NA; J: TRBJ2-3; D: NA; V: TRBV6-4; DNA: TGTGCCAGCAGTGACAGGGGGCATGCTAGCGGGTACACAGATACGCAGTATTTT; CDR3: CASSDRGHASGYTDTQYF
size: once; J: TRBJ2-1; D: TRBD2; V: TRBV6-5; DNA: TGTGCCAGCAGTTACGGTAGCGGGGGACTCGATGAGCAGTTCTTC; CDR3: CASSYGSGGLDEQFF
size: NA; J: TRBJ2-3; D: NA; V: TRBV7-3; DNA: TGTGCCAGCAGCTTAATTGGTAGTGCAGATACGCAGTATTTT; CDR3: CASSLIGSADTQYF
size: NA; J: TRBJ2-2; D: TRBD2; V: TRBV5-1; DNA: TGCGCCAGCAGCCCTAGACTAGCGGGAGCCGGAGACACCGGGGAGCTGTTTTTT; CDR3: CASSPRLAGAGDTGELFF
size: NA; J: TRBJ2-7; D: NA; V: TRBV7-2; DNA: TGTGCCAGCAGCTTAGGCGCCCGAGGTGGATACGAGCAGTACTTC; CDR3: CASSLGARGGYEQYF
size: NA; J: TRBJ2-3; D: TRBD1; V: TRBV23-1; DNA: TGCGCCAGCAGTCGAAACAGGGGTCCTCCCTTAACTTACACAGATACGCAGTATTTT; CDR3: CASSRNRGPPLTYTDTQYF
size: NA; J: TRBJ1-6; D: TRBD1; V: TRBV5-4; DNA: TGTGCCAGCAGCAGACAGGGATCCGATAATTCACCCCTCCACTTT; CDR3: CASSRQGSDNSPLHF
size: once; J: TRBJ1-1; D: NA; V: TRBV2; DNA: TGTGCCAGCCCAGGGTGGACCACTGAAGCTTTCTTT; CDR3: CASPGWTTEAFF
size: NA; J: TRBJ1-3; D: TRBD1; V: TRBV27; DNA: TGTGCCAGCAGCCCCGGGCAGGGGGACACTTTCTCTGGAAACACCATATATTTT; CDR3: CASSPGQGDTFSGNTIYF
size: NA; J: TRBJ2-2; D: TRBD2; V: TRBV9; DNA: TGTGCCAGCAGCGTCCACGGGGGGGTTAAGACCGGGGAGCTGTTTTTT; CDR3: CASSVHGGVKTGELFF
size: NA; J: TRBJ2-3; D: TRBD1; V: TRBV7-2; DNA: TGTGCCAGCAGCTGGACAGGAACAGATACGCAGTATTTT; CDR3: CASSWTGTDTQYF
size: NA; J: TRBJ2-5; D: NA; V: TRBV27; DNA: TGTGCCAGCAGTTTGGGTCGGAGCCAAGAGACCCAGTACTTC; CDR3: CASSLGRSQETQYF
size: NA; J: TRBJ2-3; D: TRBD2; V: TRBV6-1; DNA: TGTGCCAGCAGTGGAAGAGGACTAGCGGGAGAGGTAGATACGCAGTATTTT; CDR3: CASSGRGLAGEVDTQYF
size: NA; J: TRBJ2-7; D: NA; V: TRBV7-8; DNA: TGTGCCAGCAGCCAAGACACCCTCTACGAGCAGTACTTC; CDR3: CASSQDTLYEQYF
size: once; J: TRBJ1-1; D: TRBD1; V: TRBV6-5; DNA: TGTGCCAGCAGTTACACGTTACAGGGGGCGGCTGAAGCTTTCTTT; CDR3: CASSYTLQGAAEAFF
size: NA; J: TRBJ2-2; D: TRBD1; V: TRBV28; DNA: TGTGCCAGCAGTCCTCCGGGACAGGGGAACACCGGGGAGCTGTTTTTT; CDR3: CASSPPGQGNTGELFF
size: NA; J: TRBJ1-4; D: NA; V: TRBV14; DNA: TGTGCCAGCAGCCAAGTTTGGCAGACTAATGAAAAACTGTTTTTT; CDR3: CASSQVWQTNEKLFF
size: NA; J: TRBJ2-7; D: TRBD2; V: TRBV4-2; DNA: TGTGCCAGCAGCCTGACTAGCGGGCAGACCTACGAGCAGTACTTC; CDR3: CASSLTSGQTYEQYF
size: NA; J: TRBJ2-7; D: NA; V: TRBV13; DNA: TGTGCCAGCAGCCCGGTGCTGGGGACATCCTACGAGCAGTACTTC; CDR3: CASSPVLGTSYEQYF
size: few; J: TRBJ2-7; D: TRBD2; V: TRBV19; DNA: TGTGCCAGTAGGGCGGCTAGCGGGAGCGCCTACGAGCAGTACTTC; CDR3: CASRAASGSAYEQYF
size: NA; J: TRBJ1-4; D: NA; V: TRBV25-1; DNA: TGTGCCAGCAGGGGAGCAACTAATGAAAAACTGTTTTTT; CDR3: CASRGATNEKLFF
size: NA; J: TRBJ1-5; D: NA; V: TRBV12-2; DNA: TGTGCAAGTCGCTCGACAGGGAATAGCAATCAGCCCCAGCATTTT; CDR3: CASRSTGNSNQPQHF
size: once; J: TRBJ2-7; D: TRBD2; V: TRBV6-5; DNA: TGTGCCAGCAGCAGGGACTATGTAACCGGCGAGCAGTACTTC; CDR3: CASSRDYVTGEQYF
size: NA; J: TRBJ2-1; D: NA; V: TRBV7-7; DNA: TGTGCTAGCAGCTTATCGGCTAGTAATTTCGATGAGCAGTTCTTC; CDR3: CASSLSASNFDEQFF
size: NA; J: TRBJ1-2; D: TRBD1; V: TRBV28; DNA: TGTGCCAGCAGACCCGGACAGGGTTTAAGTGGCTACACCTTC; CDR3: CASRPGQGLSGYTF
size: NA; J: TRBJ1-5; D: TRBD1; V: TRBV19; DNA: TGTGCCAGTAAGGAAGACAGGGGGAACAATCAGCCCCAGCATTTT; CDR3: CASKEDRGNNQPQHF
size: few; J: TRBJ2-1; D: TRBD2; V: TRBV29-1; DNA: TGCAGCGGGGCTGGTCTAGCGGAACACAATGAGCAGTTCTTC; CDR3: CSGAGLAEHNEQFF
size: NA; J: TRBJ2-7; D: NA; V: TRBV12-2; DNA: TGTGCAAGTCGCTTAGGGGGGACTAGCGGGAGGGACGGCGAGCAGTACTTC; CDR3: CASRLGGTSGRDGEQYF
size: NA; J: TRBJ1-5; D: NA; V: TRBV7-9; DNA: TGTGCCAGCAGCTTGGGGCAGCCAAATCAGCCCCAGCATTTT; CDR3: CASSLGQPNQPQHF
size: few; J: TRBJ2-7; D: TRBD2; V: TRBV7-2; DNA: TGTGCCAGCAGCAAACCGGGACTAGCGACTGCATACGAGCAGTACTTC; CDR3: CASSKPGLATAYEQYF
size: few; J: TRBJ2-4; D: TRBD1; V: TRBV27; DNA: TGTGCCAGCAGTTTATCGGGACAGGGATTAGCCAAAAACATTCAGTACTTC; CDR3: CASSLSGQGLAKNIQYF
size: NA; J: TRBJ1-1; D: NA; V: TRBV19; DNA: TGTGCCAGTAGTATAGGACGGGGTCTGGACACTGAAGCTTTCTTT; CDR3: CASSIGRGLDTEAFF
size: few; J: TRBJ2-3; D: TRBD2; V: TRBV6-1; DNA: TGTGCCAGCAGTGAACTAGCGGGAGGGCCAGATACGCAGTATTTT; CDR3: CASSELAGGPDTQYF
size: NA; J: TRBJ2-3; D: TRBD2; V: TRBV3-1/TRBV3-2; DNA: TGTGCCAGCAGCCCTCACCCGGGACTACCGGGGTATTTT; CDR3: CASSPHPGLPGYF
size: NA; J: TRBJ2-5; D: NA; V: TRBV27; DNA: TGTGCCAGCAGTTATTCCTTGGGGGGACCTGAGACCCAGTACTTC; CDR3: CASSYSLGGPETQYF
size: NA; J: TRBJ2-7; D: NA; V: TRBV6-1; DNA: TGTGCCAGCAGTGAAGCGTGGGATAGGGGGTCTCCCTACGAGCAGTACTTC; CDR3: CASSEAWDRGSPYEQYF
size: NA; J: TRBJ1-2; D: NA; V: TRBV7-9; DNA: TGTGCCAGCAGCTCCGGGGGGGATGACTATGGCTACACCTTC; CDR3: CASSSGGDDYGYTF
size: NA; J: TRBJ2-3; D: TRBD1; V: TRBV6-4; DNA: TGTGCCAGCAGTGTACAGGGGGCACCTAGCACAGATACGCAGTATTTT; CDR3: CASSVQGAPSTDTQYF